This is a list of T cell receptor beta chains from one sample in a study of T cells in Graves' hyperthyroidism and ophthalmopathy. TCRdb analysed the multiplex PCR reads with MiXCR anew, one entry per CDR3 protein. This sample has approximately 600,000 distinct CDR3 sequences, with roughly 17% found just once. Specimen: blood. The source of these receptors is a woman in her 30s with Graves' hyperthyroidism. The CDR3 runs from the conserved cysteine through the conserved F or W. The order of the fields is CDR3 DNA, CDR3 protein, J gene, V gene, clone size, D gene. D genes are given only for firm matches. Clone size is shown for a subset of rows, as once, few, many or a class of expanded clone.

TGTGCCAGCAGTTACTCGCCGGGGAATGAAGCTTTCTTT CASSYSPGNEAFF TRBJ1-1 TRBV6-5 few NA
TGTGCCGGCTCCCGAGCTAGCGGTGTGGATGAGCAGTTCTTC CAGSRASGVDEQFF TRBJ2-1 TRBV7-8 few TRBD2
TGTGCCTGGAGGGGGACTAGCGTCTACAATGAGCAGTTCTTC CAWRGTSVYNEQFF TRBJ2-1 TRBV30 many TRBD2
TGTGCCAGCAGTTTACTCGGCCGACATAAGGATAATTCACCCCTCCACTTT CASSLLGRHKDNSPLHF TRBJ1-6 TRBV28 NA NA
TGCAGTGCTAGAGATCCGCGTACAGATACGCAGTATTTT CSARDPRTDTQYF TRBJ2-3 TRBV20-1 many NA
TGCAGTGCTCCTGTTCTAGCGCAGAGCTCCTACGAGCAGTACTTC CSAPVLAQSSYEQYF TRBJ2-7 TRBV20-1 few NA
TGTGCCAGCAGCGAGACCGGGACAGGGAATGGCTACACCTTC CASSETGTGNGYTF TRBJ1-2 TRBV16 NA TRBD1
TGTGCCAGCAACTCGGCGAGATCCGTCTCCTACGAGCAGTACTTC CASNSARSVSYEQYF TRBJ2-7 TRBV28 many NA
TGTGCCAGTAGTAAAGCTGCCACCGGGGAGCTGTTTTTT CASSKAATGELFF TRBJ2-2 TRBV19 NA NA
TGTGCCAGCAGGGACGGGACAGGGAGCACCGGGGAGCTGTTTTTT CASRDGTGSTGELFF TRBJ2-2 TRBV9 NA TRBD1
TGTGCCAGCAGCTTAGAACTAGTGGCGGAGACCCAGTACTTC CASSLELVAETQYF TRBJ2-5 TRBV7-9 NA NA
TGCGCCAGCAGCTTGGAAGGCAGGGACACTGAAGCTTTCTTT CASSLEGRDTEAFF TRBJ1-1 TRBV5-1 many NA
TGTGCCAGTAGTGGACAGGGACTGTCCGATGAGCAGTTCTTC CASSGQGLSDEQFF TRBJ2-1 TRBV19 once TRBD1
TGTGCCGGGAGACAGGACTACAATGAGCAGTTCTTC CAGRQDYNEQFF TRBJ2-1 TRBV30 many NA
TGTGCCATCAGTGATCCGGGACAGAGAAACACTGAAGCTTTCTTT CAISDPGQRNTEAFF TRBJ1-1 TRBV10-3 NA TRBD1
TGTGCCAGCACACCTAAGGGAGAAACGTCAGATACGCAGTATTTT CASTPKGETSDTQYF TRBJ2-3 TRBV2 many NA
TGCGCCAGCAGCCAAGTTTCCGAAGCGGGAGGCTACGAGCAGTACTTC CASSQVSEAGGYEQYF TRBJ2-7 TRBV4-1 NA TRBD2
TGTGCCAGCAGCTTTAGCGGTCTTGGCACAGATACGCAGTATTTT CASSFSGLGTDTQYF TRBJ2-3 TRBV11-3 NA NA
TGTGCCAGCAGTTTATCGGCGGGAGAATCCCCCGTTGACCAGTTCTTC CASSLSAGESPVDQFF TRBJ2-1 TRBV28 many TRBD2
TGTGCCAGCATTTCGGGGGGGGGGGGCACCGGGGAGCTGTTTTTT CASISGGGGTGELFF TRBJ2-2 TRBV6-2/TRBV6-3 NA TRBD2
TGTGCCAGCAGCTCCCCCTCCCACGAGCAGTACTTC CASSSPSHEQYF TRBJ2-7 TRBV7-9 few NA
TGCGCCAGCAGCTTGGGGTACGGCGGGTCCTACAATGAGCAGTTCTTC CASSLGYGGSYNEQFF TRBJ2-1 TRBV5-1 many NA
TGTGCCAGCAGCGGGACCAGTGGCAAAAACATTCAGTACTTC CASSGTSGKNIQYF TRBJ2-4 TRBV7-2 many NA
TGTGCCAGCAGCCTCCGGAGGAGTTCACCCCTCCACTTT CASSLRRSSPLHF TRBJ1-6 TRBV7-2 NA NA
TGTGCCAGCAGCCCGGTCCTCTCCTCGTTCCGGGGTCATATACCCTACGAGCAGTACTTC CASSPVLSSFRGHIPYEQYF TRBJ2-7 TRBV7-9 few NA
TGTGCCACCCTAGCGCATGCCACCTACGAGCAGTACTTC CATLAHATYEQYF TRBJ2-7 TRBV6-1 many NA
TGTGCCAGCAGTGAACTAGCGGGAGGGCCAGATACGCAGTATTTT CASSELAGGPDTQYF TRBJ2-3 TRBV6-1 many TRBD2
TGTGCCAGCAGCGTAGTACAGGGATCAGATACGCAGTATTTT CASSVVQGSDTQYF TRBJ2-3 TRBV9 few NA
TGCGCCAGCAGCTCGCGACAGGCCGCCTACGAGCAGTACTTC CASSSRQAAYEQYF TRBJ2-7 TRBV5-1 many NA
TGTGCCTGGAGTCCAGGGGGTCCCTACGAGCAGTACTTC CAWSPGGPYEQYF TRBJ2-7 TRBV30 many TRBD1